The clone carrying this T cell receptor (beta chain) was detected only a few times. The sample belongs to a study of PD-L1 blockade in urothelial cancer. Looking at the study overall: Patients, treated from about 2014 onward, received atezolizumab 1,200 mg intravenously every 3 weeks.

Libraries were prepared by immunoSEQ multiplex PCR; TCRdb keeps only in-frame clonotypes and omits some of them. Here the sample spans about 32,000 clones, 84% being singletons. V lost 4 bases, J lost 0 bases, and 3 bases stayed unmatched. This CDR3 contains 14 residues. The germline V gene has CDR1 SGHNT and CDR2 YYREEE (reference sequence). The input for sequencing was PBMCs, taken around atezolizumab (anti-PD-L1) treatment. This chain uses TRBV5-4 with TRBJ1-1, with 7 bases identical to TRBD1. This clonotype was obtained from a man in his fifties or sixties with urothelial cancer. CDR3 DNA sequence: TGTGCCAGCAGCGGGGACAGCCTGAACACTGAAGCTTTCTTT. This sequence encodes CASSGDSLNTEAFF. The full variable domain, with the rest looked up from reference TRBV5-4 and TRBJ1-1, is ETGVTQSPTHLIKTRGQQVTLRCSSQSGHNTVSWYQQALGQGPQFIFQYYREEENGRGNFPPRFSGLQFPNYSSELNVNALELDDSALYLCASSGDSLNTEAFFGQGTRLTVV.